This TCR beta chain was sequenced for a study of tumor and adjacent non-tumor tissue in lung cancer (dated by TCRdb to 2016 to 2019). For the wider study: By cancer type, the cohort comprised approximately 12 adenocarcinoma patients, a couple of squamous cell carcinoma patients and 1 small cell lung cancer patient. A total of fewer than 150 million productive TCRbeta reads were generated by sequencing, corresponding to an average of roughly 4 million reads per sample. The 15 or so patients were aged about 31 to 80 years, included roughly ten men and 5 women, and had TNM stage I to III disease. A few dozen paired specimens, one tumor and one normal lung sample per patient, were profiled by TCRbeta CDR3 sequencing. The study compared bulk TCRbeta repertoires between lung tumor tissue and matched distant non-tumor lung tissue from 15 or so lung cancer patients. The paper as a whole reports these results and caveats: Because peripheral blood was not sequenced, the blood TCRbeta repertoires of the lung cancer patients in the study went unexamined. The top 100 clones accounted for a significantly larger cumulative portion of the repertoire in normal lung than in tumor tissue. The methods do not name the sequencing platform or mention unique molecular identifiers. Significantly higher TCR diversity (inverse Simpson) was observed in tumor tissue than in normal lung tissue (roughly 470 vs 170, P = 0.0075, Mann-Whitney U test). The cohort had only approximately 16 patients, and the authors noted that larger samples and more detailed clinical data are needed. TCR diversity was significantly higher in younger patients, and higher tumor TCR diversity was associated with shorter overall and disease-free survival.

Library construction relied on multiplex PCR. Sequencing was carried out with an Illumina HiSeq 2500. TCRbeta libraries were constructed through three rounds of nested PCR with primers (Table S4) according to protocols adapted from ARM-PCR. Before sequencing, PCR products in the 200-500 bp range were cut out of the gel and cleaned up using the QIAquick gel extraction kit. The authors' pipeline ran thus. Trimmomatic was used to clean the reads, FLASH was used to merge the reads into complete CDR3 sequences, and MiTCR was used to assign the reads to V(D)J germline segments. Clonal diversity was computed as the inverse Simpson's index with VDJtools. In-frame sequences without a premature stop codon were defined as productive reads. The raw public reads went through TCRdb reprocessing: fastp at Q25, MiXCR clone calling, in-frame beta chains kept. Identical CDR3 protein sequences are pooled into one entry, listed with their most common genes and DNA. The V and J calls were determined by TCRdb, not by the authors. Here the sample has fewer than 130,000 distinct CDR3 sequences; under 90% occur a single time. 22% of the sample is held by the ten biggest clonotypes.

RNA was isolated from bulk unsorted tissue, and RNA quality was assessed with a NanoDrop ND-1000 and an Agilent 2100. Donors were newly diagnosed lung cancer patients admitted for thoracic surgery in China between August and November 2014, without prior chemotherapy. The study excluded patients who had received radiotherapy or chemotherapy before or who had another cancer at the same time. Surgical tissue pieces of about 1-2.3 cm3 were preserved in RNAlater solution and stored at -80 °C until use. For this clonotype: This receptor's antigen is unknown. At one of its ends the junction is not consistent with the germline gene, which may arise from a read error.

The CDR3 runs 14 residues from the cysteine to the phenylalanine. Kept here is only the CDR3 DNA, which spans 42 bases and is read in frame from base 1. From a lookup of the germline V gene (reference sequence), CDR1 and CDR2 are WNHNN and SYGVQD. The TCR was taken from a man in his 70s with non-small cell lung cancer. The source material was lung tumor tissue. The chain was built from TRBV10-1 and TRBJ1-1; the D gene assignment is ambiguous. The CDR3 region: CASNESGTNTEAFF. The nucleotides read TGCGCCAGCAATGAGTCGGGAACGAACACTGAAGCTTTTTTT.